This TCR beta chain is drawn from a study of memory CD4+ T cells and cytomegalovirus serostatus. This CDR3 is 13 amino acids long. Germline V gene data show CDR1 as SGHAT and CDR2 as FQDESV (reference sequence). Germline trimming cut 3 bases from V and 9 bases from J; bases unmatched to any gene: 6. Some clones are missing from TCRdb's copy, which holds only in-frame ones; the method was immunoSEQ multiplex PCR. The data show some 95,000 clones, roughly 80% seen once. Single viable CD3+CD4+CD8-CD45RO+ cells were sorted as the memory CD4+ T cells. The sample was memory CD4+ T cells from blood. The V call is TRBV11-1, the J call TRBJ2-3; TRBD2 agrees at 7 bases. This sequence was found in an adult in good health and CMV-seropositive. The CDR3 protein is CASSLEPSGTQYF. For the CDR3, the DNA is TGTGCCAGCAGCTTGGAGCCTAGCGGCACGCAGTATTTT. The full variable domain, rest sourced from reference TRBV11-1 and TRBJ2-3, is EAEVAQSPRYKITEKSQAVAFWCDPISGHATLYWYRQILGQGPELLVQFQDESVVDDSQLPKDRFSAERLKGVDSTLKIQPAELGDSAMYLCASSLEPSGTQYFGPGTRLTVL.